This TCR beta chain was documented in a study of blood T cell repertoires in COVID-19. Study summary: Donors in the United States, Italy and Spain gave samples during acute or convalescent COVID-19.

Everyone who took part was roughly 18 to 89 years old, and they came from over 20 US areas. Recovery meant two consecutive negative NP/OP PCR tests, professional clearance, or resolved symptoms. Original data processing: Researchers report that nucleated cell counts were estimated from reference gene primer amplification. Data came from immunoSEQ multiplex PCR; TCRdb stores just in-frame clones and leaves some out. That table furnishes V, J and clone size, whereas the DNA furnished D and trimming. The profile shows about 64,000 clones, approximately 90% of them singletons. The V end was cut by 1 base, the J end by 2 bases, with 10 bases between. The CDR3 is 15 residues long. The germline gives CDR1 LGHDT, CDR2 YNNKEL (reference sequence).

This sequence was found in a woman aged 40 to 49 who had recovered from COVID-19. This chain joins TRBV3-1 (or the pseudogene TRBV3-2) and TRBJ2-3, with TRBD1 as a possible D gene (5 bases). Sequencing was carried out using PBMCs or T cells enriched from blood (not recorded which). CDR3 loop: CASSQGQLLTDTQYF. The DNA for the CDR3 is TGTGCCAGCAGCCAAGGACAGCTCCTCACAGATACGCAGTATTTT.